This T cell receptor (beta chain) was captured in a study of T-cell memory formation after mild COVID-19. Broader study findings: Second-wave clones peaking on day 37 lacked confirmed SARS-CoV-2 specificity.

5'RACE, which relied on constant-segment primers, yielded TCR alpha and TCR beta cDNA libraries carrying sample barcodes and UMIs. In TCRdb, the 5' RACE reads were re-called with MiXCR into one record per CDR3 protein. Here the sample spans about 240,000 distinct CDR3 sequences, around 10% being singletons. The CDR3 extends over 18 amino acids. Unmatched junction bases numbered 18, after V lost 6 bases and J lost 5 bases. As concerns this clonotype: The antigen is undetermined.

This clonotype was obtained from a man in his late teens or twenties who had mild COVID-19 (a few samples of this study predate the infection). Cell type and time point are not known. Sequencing was performed on PBMCs or a T cell subset sorted from them (not recorded which). The chain has TRBV12-3 or TRBV12-4 and TRBJ2-3; 9 positions agree with TRBD2. The CDR3 protein is CASSHLTRGGGAEDTQYF. The CDR3 DNA follows: TGTGCCAGCAGCCACCTCACCCGGGGCGGGGGGGCCGAAGATACGCAGTATTTT.